This TCR beta chain was profiled in a study of blood T cell repertoires in COVID-19. Study at large: Acute-phase and convalescent COVID-19 samples originated in the United States, Italy and Spain. The analysed material was cDNA or gDNA that came from T cells, B-cell-depleted T cells, or PBMCs.

Per the study methods: Using reference gene primer amplification, nucleated cell counts were estimated. Produced via immunoSEQ multiplex PCR; TCRdb's table is partial and in-frame only. D and trimming were read from the DNA, whereas the V and J calls and clone size are those reported in that table. Altogether tens of thousands of clones are present, around nine tenths being singletons, with the ten largest covering 9.5% to 15%. Trimming removed 4 bases at V and 2 bases at J, with 12 bases between. CDR1 and CDR2 (germline): SGDLS, YYNGEE. This CDR3 spans 14 amino acids. Sequenced sample: peripheral blood. The sequence derives from a man between 70 and 80 years old with active or convalescent COVID-19. The chain couples TRBV9 to TRBJ2-5; D possibly corresponds to TRBD1 (5 bases). DNA of the CDR3: TGTGCCAGCAGCTTTGGAAGGGGACAAGAGACCCAGTACTTC. Its translation is CASSFGRGQETQYF.